This entry lists 32 T cell receptor beta chains sequenced from one sample in a study of CD8+CD57+ T cells in acquired aplastic anemia. The study profiled TCR beta VDJ and CDR3 using genomic DNA as template. TCRdb re-called the reads through MiXCR, storing one row per CDR3 protein. This sample has about 220,000 distinct CDR3 sequences, with 30% to 35% found just once. The source material was sorted CD4+, CD8+, or CD8+CD57+ T cells (not recorded which) from PBMCs. The receptors come from a human donor in good health, serving as a control.

The V gene is TRBV2, the J gene TRBJ2-7, with 11 bases that match TRBD1. V shed 7 bases and J 7 bases; nucleotides not matched to a gene: 9. The CDR3 spans 14 residues. Germline CDR1 is SNHLY and CDR2 is FYNNEI. Here the CDR3 reads CASNLRDRGVEQYF. The CDR3 DNA sequence: TGTGCCAGCAACCTAAGGGACAGGGGGGTTGAGCAGTACTTC.

In its sample, this clonotype was seen a few times. This sequence joins TRBV18 and TRBJ1-2; 11 bases are shared with TRBD1. The length of the CDR3 is 19 residues. V was pared by 5 bases and J by 3 bases, with 17 bases of the junction left unmatched. Germline V gives CDR1 KGHSH, CDR2 LQKENI. The CDR3 coding sequence is TGTGCCAGCTCAGCAACGGGACAGGGGGGACTCAAGGCGCACTATGGCTACACCTTC. It specifies CASSATGQGGLKAHYGYTF.

This clonotype was seen a few times. The rearrangement links TRBV5-5 to TRBJ2-1, with D unresolved. The CDR3 runs to 16 residues. The V gene's germline CDR1 is SGHKS and CDR2 YYEKEE (reference sequence). Trimming removed 0 bases from V and 0 bases from J, with 10 bases in between. The CDR3 loop reads CASSLDQTSSYNEQFF. CDR3 nucleotide sequence: TGTGCCAGCAGCTTGGATCAGACCAGCTCCTACAATGAGCAGTTCTTC.

Comment on this clonotype: A read error may be the cause here, since a much bigger clone is one base away. The CDR3 loop is CAGSSPQEYYGYTF. The CDR3 DNA is TGTGCCGGCAGCTCGCCACAGGAGTACTATGGCTACACCTTC. The chain carries TRBV5-6 and TRBJ1-2; a weak D match, TRBD1 (5 bases). The CDR3 contains 14 residues. Germline values: CDR1 SGHDT, CDR2 YYEEEE.

The V and J genes are TRBV5-5 and TRBJ1-4; D is perhaps TRBD1 (5 bases). The germline V and J ends were trimmed by 2 bases and 11 bases, with 13 bases remaining between them. Germline V lookup: CDR1 SGHKS, CDR2 YYEKEE (reference sequence). This CDR3 has 13 residues. The DNA of the CDR3 is TGTGCCAGCAGCTTTTATGACAGTGGGAAACTGTTTTTT. Translation: CASSFYDSGKLFF.

The chain joins TRBV2 to TRBJ2-4; 12 nucleotides line up with TRBD2. The trim removed 0 bases at V and 9 bases at J, leaving 9 bases unmatched. This CDR3 has 17 amino acids. The germline V gene has CDR1 SNHLY and CDR2 FYNNEI. This CDR3 reads CASSEAPSGGGGSIQYF. CDR3 sequence (DNA): TGTGCCAGCAGTGAAGCCCCTAGCGGGGGGGGCGGTAGCATTCAGTACTTC.

This clonotype was counted many times. The V call is TRBV7-6, the J call TRBJ1-1; D remains ambiguous. The CDR3 runs to 13 residues. The V end was cut by 1 base, the J end by 4 bases, with 7 bases between. CDR1 and CDR2 from the germline V gene are SGHVS and FNYEAQ. The CDR3 loop reads CASSLVMGTEAFF. As DNA, the CDR3 is TGTGCCAGCAGCTTAGTGATGGGCACTGAAGCTTTCTTT.

The chain uses TRBV6-1 and TRBJ1-1; D is possibly TRBD1 (5 bases). The V gene's germline CDR1 is MNHNS and CDR2 SASEGT. This CDR3 contains 16 residues. Trimming pared 6 bases from V and 5 bases from J, leaving 22 bases between. The CDR3 nucleotides read TGTGCCAGCAGGGATCCCTCGCGAGGGGAAGGGACTGAAGCTTTCTTT. Amino acid sequence: CASRDPSRGEGTEAFF.

There are a few counts of this clonotype. V usage is TRBV25-1 and J usage is TRBJ1-6; perhaps TRBD1 as D (5 bases). The CDR3 has 13 residues. Looked up from germline, CDR1 is MGHDK and CDR2 is SYGVNS. V lost 7 bases and J lost 11, with 15 bases in between. Here the CDR3 reads CASKSQVAAPLHF. The CDR3 DNA follows: TGTGCCAGCAAATCACAGGTGGCTGCACCCCTCCACTTT.

This clonotype was observed a handful of times. The V call is TRBV30, the J call TRBJ1-2; D remains ambiguous. Per germline, CDR1 GTSNPN and CDR2 SVGIG (reference sequence). Trimming stripped 0 bases from V and 4 bases from J, with 15 bases between. CDR3 size: 15 residues. The CDR3: CAWSVILAGPYGYTF. CDR3 DNA sequence: TGTGCCTGGAGTGTAATTCTGGCAGGCCCCTATGGCTACACCTTC.

In its sample, this clonotype was seen many times. The chain couples TRBV24-1 to TRBJ1-5; D gene ambiguous. V lost 4 bases to trimming and J lost 1 base, with 13 bases between them. The CDR3 loop spans 16 amino acids. CDR1 is KGHDR and CDR2 is SFDVKD in the germline V gene. CDR3 in DNA: TGTGCCACCAGTGACCCGACCAAGCCGAGCAATCAGCCCCAGCATTTT. Translated, it gives CATSDPTKPSNQPQHF.

The chain combines TRBV5-6 with TRBJ2-7, with a tentative D call TRBD1 (7 bases). Trimming shortened V by 0 bases and J by 3 bases, and 13 bases separated the two germline ends. The germline V gene has CDR1 SGHDT and CDR2 YYEEEE. The CDR3 covers 15 residues. DNA for the CDR3: TGTGCCAGCAGCTTGGGGGGGGACAGTATCTACGAGCAGTACTTC. This sequence encodes CASSLGGDSIYEQYF.

This clonotype occurred many times. This rearrangement joins TRBV11-2 to TRBJ1-2; D remains unclear. There are 14 residues in the CDR3. Germline CDR1 is SGHAT and CDR2 is FQNNGV. The ends were cut back, 1 base at V and 7 bases at J, with 13 bases in the middle. The CDR3 loop is CASSLAGPSGGYTF. CDR3 nucleotide sequence: TGTGCCAGCAGCTTAGCCGGCCCCTCAGGTGGCTACACCTTC. The full variable domain, with the rest looked up from reference TRBV11-2 and TRBJ1-2, is EAGVAQSPRYKIIEKRQSVAFWCNPISGHATLYWYQQILGQGPKLLIQFQNNGVVDDSQLPKDRFSAERLKGVDSTLKIQPAKLEDSAVYLCASSLAGPSGGYTFGSGTRLTVV.

This clonotype has at least ten counts. V gene TRBV2 combines with J gene TRBJ1-1; a possible D gene is TRBD1 (5 bases). The V end lost 3 bases, the J end lost 1 base, and 12 bases lay between the germline ends. The length of the CDR3 is 15 residues. Germline lookup yields CDR1 SNHLY and CDR2 FYNNEI. The CDR3 region is CASSDGGGWNTEAFF. In nucleotides, the CDR3 is TGTGCCAGCAGTGATGGTGGGGGTTGGAACACTGAAGCTTTCTTT.

Note on this clonotype: A much larger clonotype is one base distant, so this may be a read error. The rearrangement joins TRBV19 to TRBJ1-3, with D perhaps TRBD1 (6 bases). The CDR3 length is 13 residues. CDR1 and CDR2 from the germline V gene are LNHDA and SQIVND (reference sequence). CDR3 coding DNA: TGTGCCAGTAGCACAGGGTATGGAAACACCATGTATTTT. As protein: CASSTGYGNTMYF.

This chain uses TRBV6-1 with TRBJ1-1; TRBD1 matches 8 bases. The V gene end was trimmed by 3 bases and the J gene end by 10 bases; junction bases not matched to a gene: 4. This CDR3 has 12 amino acids. Germline V gene sequence: CDR1 MNHNS, CDR2 SASEGT. The CDR3: CASSDRTGRAFF. CDR3 nucleotide sequence: TGTGCCAGCAGTGACAGGACAGGGCGAGCTTTCTTT.

With regard to this clonotype: The junction shows a germline mismatch at one end, possibly a read error. The J gene is TRBJ2-5, the V gene TRBV6-5; 8 bases match TRBD1. In germline, CDR1 is MNHEY, CDR2 SVGAGI. CDR3 length: 15 residues. Here the CDR3 DNA reads TGTGCCAGCAGTTACCCAGGGGGCCGGCAAGAGGCCCAGTACTTC. This sequence encodes CASSYPGGRQEAQYF.

There are a few counts of this clonotype. One end of the junction varies from germline; a read error may be responsible. V usage is TRBV10-3 and J usage is TRBJ2-7; D is possibly TRBD1 or TRBD2 (5 bases each). The CDR3 extends over 11 amino acids. CDR1 is ENHRY, CDR2 SYGVKD, per germline. The CDR3 nucleotides read TGTGCCAGCAGTAACGGGGCCGAGCAGTACTTC. It encodes CASSNGAEQYF.

This clonotype was found a few times. The V and J genes are TRBV30 and TRBJ2-5, with 10 positions matching TRBD2. This CDR3 contains 13 residues. V trimming: 1 base; J trimming: 4 bases; junction bases outside the gene matches: 0. Per the germline V gene, CDR1 is GTSNPN and CDR2 is SVGIG (reference sequence). This CDR3 reads CAWSGLAGETQYF. CDR3 sequence (DNA): TGTGCCTGGAGTGGACTAGCGGGAGAGACCCAGTACTTC.

This clonotype was observed a handful of times. The chain employs TRBV5-4 and TRBJ2-5, with 10 bases identical to TRBD2. J gave up 5 bases and V 1 base, and 5 bases lay outside the gene matches. Germline V gene lookup returns CDR1 SGHNT and CDR2 YYREEE (reference sequence). CDR3 length: 15 residues. The CDR3 loop reads CASSLTSGEVETQYF. The CDR3 DNA follows: TGTGCCAGCAGCTTGACTAGCGGGGAGGTCGAGACCCAGTACTTC.

The chain joins TRBV2 to TRBJ1-3, with 8 bases that match TRBD1. Germline-derived CDR1 and CDR2 are SNHLY and FYNNEI. With 4 bases clipped from V and 6 bases from J, the junction kept 26 bases outside the gene matches. This CDR3 region has 21 residues. The CDR3 DNA sequence: TGTGCCAGCAGTGGTCTCGTCCCGGGACAGGAATTGTTACGGGGTGAAAACACCATATATTTT. Its translation: CASSGLVPGQELLRGENTIYF.

Notes on this clonotype: One end of the junction fails to match germline, which may point to a read error. The chain carries TRBV19 and TRBJ1-5; TRBD1 is a possible D gene (5 bases). The germline V gene has CDR1 LNHDA and CDR2 SQIVND (reference sequence). CDR3 length: 14 amino acids. The CDR3 loop reads CAGSPFPGYQPQHF. The CDR3 coding sequence is TGTGCCGGTAGCCCCTTCCCAGGGTATCAGCCCCAGCATTTT.

This clonotype was seen a handful of times. The chain combines TRBV5-1 with TRBJ2-5; no reliable D call. This CDR3 contains 15 residues. Germline assignment: CDR1 SGHRS and CDR2 YFSETQ. The germline V and J ends were trimmed by 2 bases and 1 base, with 12 bases remaining between them. CDR3 DNA sequence: TGCGCCAGCAGCTTAGGTGTGGGGTTCCAAGAGACCCAGTACTTC. It is translated as CASSLGVGFQETQYF. Based on the CDR3 plus reference TRBV5-1 and TRBJ2-5, the full variable domain is KAGVTQTPRYLIKTRGQQVTLSCSPISGHRSVSWYQQTPGQGLQFLFEYFSETQRNKGNFPGRFSGRQFSNSRSEMNVSTLELGDSALYLCASSLGVGFQETQYFGPGTRLLVL.

This chain joins TRBV15 and TRBJ2-7; possible D gene TRBD1, 6 bases. There are 16 residues in the CDR3. The ends were cut back, 3 bases at V and 6 bases at J, with 21 bases in the middle. Germline CDR1 and CDR2: LNHNV and YYDKDF (reference sequence). Here the CDR3 reads CATSRTRDNRISEQYF. As DNA, the CDR3 is TGTGCCACCAGCAGGACCCGGGACAACCGAATCTCCGAGCAGTACTTC.

The V call is TRBV5-1, the J call TRBJ2-1; 9 nucleotides match TRBD1. The junction had 12 bases not matched to a gene; V was cut back by 4 bases and J by 4 bases. Per germline, CDR1 SGHRS and CDR2 YFSETQ. This CDR3 comprises 17 residues. CDR3 DNA sequence: TGCGCCAGCAGCAAATTCCTCGGGACAGGGCAATACAATGAGCAGTTCTTC. This translates into CASSKFLGTGQYNEQFF.

This clonotype has ten or more counts. This chain connects TRBV5-1 to TRBJ2-6; D is perhaps TRBD2 (5 bases). The V end was cut by 0 bases, the J end by 3 bases, with 10 bases between. Per germline, CDR1 SGHRS and CDR2 YFSETQ. There are 16 residues in the CDR3. The CDR3 DNA reads as TGCGCCAGCAGCTTGGCGGTCGGGGTTGGGGCCAACGTCCTGACTTTC. Protein: CASSLAVGVGANVLTF.

In this sample, this clonotype turned up many times. The V gene is TRBV19, the J gene TRBJ2-1; D remains unclear. The CDR3 totals 13 residues. Germline loops: CDR1 LNHDA, CDR2 SQIVND (reference sequence). V was pared by 6 bases and J by 4 bases, with 10 bases between. DNA of the CDR3: TGTGCCAGTAGGGGCTCAGCATACAATGAGCAGTTCTTC. Protein sequence: CASRGSAYNEQFF.

Regarding this clonotype: Given a much more abundant clone one base away, this may be a read error. The chain uses TRBV7-3 and TRBJ2-2, with D possibly TRBD2 on 5 matching bases. Germline V CDR1 and CDR2: SGHTA, FQGTGA. The CDR3 covers 11 residues. The CDR3 region is CASSLTGEPFF. The CDR3 DNA reads as TGTGCCAGCAGCCTCACCGGGGAGCCGTTTTTT. Looking up the rest from reference TRBV7-3 and TRBJ2-2 gives the full variable domain: GAGVSQTPSNKVTEKGKYVELRCDPISGHTALYWYRQSLGQGPEFLIYFQGTGAADDSGLPNDRFFAVRPEGSVSTLKIQRTERGDSAVYLCASSLTGEPFFGEGSRLTVL.

This clonotype was seen many times. V and J are TRBV7-2 and TRBJ1-2; D unclear. This CDR3 contains 11 residues. Germline CDR1 and CDR2: SGHTA and FQGNSA. Trimming pared 3 bases from V and 1 base from J, leaving 0 bases between. In DNA, the CDR3 is TGTGCCAGCAGCTTTAACTATGGCTACACCTTC. It codes for CASSFNYGYTF.

Only a few counts were recorded for this clonotype. Compared with germline, one end of the junction differs, possibly owing to a read error. The chain has TRBV20-1 and TRBJ2-3, with TRBD2 matching over 11 bases. Looked up from germline, CDR1 is DFQATT and CDR2 is SNEGSKA (reference sequence). CDR3 length equals 19 residues. DNA for the CDR3: TGCAGTGCTAGAGATCTTACGTGGGGACTAGCGGCCGGTGCAGATACGCAATATTTT. Protein product: CSARDLTWGLAAGADTQYF.

This clonotype has at least ten counts. V is TRBV7-6 and J is TRBJ1-5; D not certain. Between the trimmed V and J ends, which lost 5 bases and 4 bases, there was a span of 9 bases. This CDR3 has 13 residues. Per the germline V gene, CDR1 is SGHVS and CDR2 is FNYEAQ. DNA for the CDR3: TGTGCCAGCAGCGTGCAGGCTAATCAGCCCCAGCATTTT. Translating it yields CASSVQANQPQHF.

This clonotype was seen more than once but under ten times. This rearrangement joins TRBV3-1 to TRBJ2-7, with 8 nucleotides matching TRBD1. CDR1 and CDR2 from the germline V gene are LGHDT and YNNKEL (reference sequence). The CDR3 length is 15 residues. Trimming took 3 bases from V and 6 from J; bases not matched to a gene: 10. CDR3: CASSHRDRSIGEQYF. Written as DNA, the CDR3 is TGTGCCAGCAGCCACCGGGACAGGTCTATCGGCGAGCAGTACTTC.